These 24 T cell receptor beta chains were sequenced from one sample in a study of blood T cell repertoires in COVID-19. TCRdb's table, derived via immunoSEQ multiplex PCR, lists solely in-frame clones and lacks some. The table lists 150,000 to 200,000 clones, 87% of them singletons, with about 5% in the top ten. The sample taken for sequencing was peripheral blood. These receptors were obtained from a human donor in a cohort sampled during active COVID-19.

V is TRBV29-1 and J is TRBJ2-7; TRBD2 matches at 12 bases. From germline, CDR1 is SQVTM and CDR2 ANQGSEA. The CDR3 sequence is 17 residues long. V gave up 4 bases and J gave up 6 bases; unmatched junction bases: 16. CDR3 loop: CSVVAPMRLAGVSEQYF. The CDR3 DNA sequence: TGCAGCGTTGTGGCCCCTATGCGACTAGCGGGAGTCTCCGAGCAGTACTTC.

The genes are TRBV3-1 (or the pseudogene TRBV3-2) and TRBJ1-1; D call uncertain. CDR1 is LGHDT, CDR2 YNNKEL, per germline (reference sequence). The CDR3 covers 14 residues. The V and J ends lost 5 bases and 0 bases respectively, with 10 bases between them. CDR3 sequence (DNA): TGTGCCAGCAGCTTCCTAAACTTGAACACTGAAGCTTTCTTT. Protein product: CASSFLNLNTEAFF.

The CDR3 bases are TGCAGCGTTGGGGGACAGGGGGAAAGATACTTC. Its translation is CSVGGQGERYF. The rearrangement joins TRBV29-1 to TRBJ2-7; TRBD1 aligns across 11 bases. V lost 4 bases, J lost 13 bases, and 6 bases stayed unmatched. Germline CDR1 is SQVTM and CDR2 is ANQGSEA. The CDR3 sequence is 11 residues long.

This clone was seen only once. The chain recombines TRBV5-6 with TRBJ1-6; the match to TRBD1 covers 8 bases. The germline gives CDR1 SGHDT, CDR2 YYEEEE. The CDR3 is 17 amino acids. The V gene end was trimmed by 3 bases and the J gene end by 3 bases; junction bases not matched to a gene: 8. CDR3 nucleotides: TGTGCCAGCAGCTCGGAAATGACAGGGGTCTATAATTCACCCCTCCACTTT. It encodes CASSSEMTGVYNSPLHF.

The chain combines TRBV5-4 with TRBJ2-2; weak D call: TRBD1 (6 bases). Germline CDR1 SGHNT, CDR2 YYREEE (reference sequence). This CDR3 contains 15 residues. V lost 2 bases to trimming and J lost 0 bases, with 8 bases between them. The CDR3 spells CASSLPGANTGELFF. CDR3 coding DNA: TGTGCCAGCAGCTTACCAGGGGCGAACACCGGGGAGCTGTTTTTT.

The chain recombines TRBV30 with TRBJ1-2, with 12 bases matching TRBD1. Looked up from germline, CDR1 is GTSNPN and CDR2 is SVGIG (reference sequence). The CDR3 is 19 residues long. V gave up 1 base and J gave up 8 bases; unmatched junction bases: 20. The CDR3 coding sequence is TGTGCCTGGAGTGCAAGAGTCCGGGACAGGGGGCGTTCGCCTCGGGGCTACACCTTC. Translated: CAWSARVRDRGRSPRGYTF.

This chain uses TRBV30 with TRBJ2-7, with a weak D call TRBD2 (7 bases). V lost 3 bases, J lost 9 bases, and 21 bases lay in between. The CDR3 length is 14 residues. CDR1 is GTSNPN and CDR2 is SVGIG in the germline V gene (reference sequence). As DNA, the CDR3 is TGTGCCTGGAGCCCTAACACAGGGAGGGGGGGGCAGTACTTC. This codes for CAWSPNTGRGGQYF.

The chain links TRBV28 to TRBJ1-2, with 8 bases identical to TRBD1. The CDR3 has 15 residues. Unmatched junction bases numbered 6, after V lost 2 bases and J lost 4 bases. Germline V gene sequence: CDR1 MDHEN, CDR2 SYDVKM. DNA for the CDR3: TGTGCCAGCAGTTTAAAGTTTGACAGGGGCTATGGCTACACCTTC. Translation gives CASSLKFDRGYGYTF.

This clone was seen a single time. The V call is TRBV11-3, the J call TRBJ1-1; D gene unclear. V was cut by 3 bases and J by 1 base, with 3 bases left in between. This CDR3 region has 12 residues. Germline lookup yields CDR1 SGHNT and CDR2 YENEEA. The DNA for the CDR3 is TGTGCCAGCAGCTTTCGGAACACTGAAGCTTTCTTT. It translates to CASSFRNTEAFF. The full variable domain, rest sourced from reference TRBV11-3 and TRBJ1-1, is EAGVVQSPRYKIIEKKQPVAFWCNPISGHNTLYWYLQNLGQGPELLIRYENEEAVDDSQLPKDRFSAERLKGVDSTLKIQPAELGDSAVYLCASSFRNTEAFFGQGTRLTVV.

This clone was seen a few times. The rearrangement links TRBV6-5 to TRBJ1-4; D call uncertain. Trimming left V 8 bases short and J 0 bases short, with 7 bases between. This CDR3 region has 13 residues. Germline V CDR1 and CDR2: MNHEY, SVGAGI. DNA for the CDR3: TGTGCCAGCGGGAGTGCAACTAATGAAAAACTGTTTTTT. It translates to CASGSATNEKLFF.

V gene TRBV18 combines with J gene TRBJ2-6; the match to TRBD2 covers 7 bases. J lost 0 bases, V lost 3 bases, and 8 bases had no gene match. CDR3 length: 18 residues. From germline, CDR1 is KGHSH and CDR2 LQKENI. CDR3 in amino acids: CASSPRGGSFSGANVLTF. In DNA, the CDR3 is TGTGCCAGCTCACCTCGGGGCGGGAGCTTCTCTGGGGCCAACGTCCTGACTTTC.

The chain recombines TRBV5-4 with TRBJ2-5; TRBD2 aligns across 11 bases. Germline trimming cut 1 base from V and 13 bases from J; bases unmatched to any gene: 12. CDR1 SGHNT and CDR2 YYREEE come from the germline V gene (reference sequence). The length of the CDR3 is 15 residues. In DNA form, the CDR3 reads TGTGCCAGCAGCTTGTCGGCGACTAGCGGGACTTTGGTGTACTTC. Its protein is CASSLSATSGTLVYF.

This clone was found once. The chain links TRBV11-1 to TRBJ1-2; TRBD1 is a possible D gene (5 bases). The ends were cut back, 4 bases at V and 3 bases at J, with 12 bases in the middle. The CDR3 extends over 14 amino acids. The germline V gene has CDR1 SGHAT and CDR2 FQDESV (reference sequence). The CDR3 DNA reads as TGTGCCAGCAGCTCCTCTCCAGGGCACTATGGCTACACCTTC. Its protein is CASSSSPGHYGYTF.

This chain links TRBV27 with TRBJ2-7; maybe TRBD2 (6 bases). V lost 0 bases to trimming and J lost 0 bases, with 6 bases between them. The CDR3 sequence is 14 residues long. CDR1 and CDR2 from the germline V gene are MNHEY and SMNVEV (reference sequence). The CDR3 loop reads CASSLSGGSYEQYF. The CDR3 DNA follows: TGTGCCAGCAGTTTATCGGGGGGCTCCTACGAGCAGTACTTC.

The chain uses TRBV19 and TRBJ1-1; weak D call: TRBD1 (5 bases). From germline, CDR1 is LNHDA and CDR2 SQIVND (reference sequence). The CDR3 is made up of 13 amino acids. V shed 4 bases and J shed 3 bases, with 9 bases lying between them. DNA of the CDR3: TGTGCCAGTAGTAGCAGGGCGGACACTGAAGCTTTCTTT. Protein: CASSSRADTEAFF.

The chain couples TRBV28 to TRBJ1-5, with D unclear. Germline V gene data show CDR1 as MDHEN and CDR2 as SYDVKM. CDR3 length: 16 amino acids. Trimming cost V 6 bases and J 1 base, with 16 bases left between them. The CDR3 sequence is CASRERTARSNQPQHF. CDR3 DNA sequence: TGTGCCAGCAGGGAACGGACTGCCCGGAGCAATCAGCCCCAGCATTTT. The complete variable domain, with remaining parts taken from reference TRBV28 and TRBJ1-5, reads DVKVTQSSRYLVKRTGEKVFLECVQDMDHENMFWYRQDPGLGLRLIYFSYDVKMKEKGDIPEGYSVSREKKERFSLILESASTNQTSMYLCASRERTARSNQPQHFGDGTRLSIL.

V and J are TRBV2 and TRBJ1-2, with D perhaps TRBD1 (5 bases). The germline V and J ends were trimmed by 7 bases and 7 bases, with 16 bases remaining between them. This CDR3 spans 13 amino acids. Germline V gene lookup returns CDR1 SNHLY and CDR2 FYNNEI. The CDR3 sequence is CASITDSPSGYTF. CDR3 nucleotides: TGTGCCAGCATAACAGACAGTCCAAGTGGCTACACCTTC.

The V gene is TRBV25-1, the J gene TRBJ2-3, with TRBD2 matching over 7 bases. This CDR3 contains 14 residues. The germline V gene has CDR1 MGHDK and CDR2 SYGVNS. Trimming cost V 3 bases and J 2 bases; bases outside gene matches: 2. The CDR3 nucleotides read TGTGCCAGCAGTGATAGCGGGCACACAGATACGCAGTATTTT. It specifies CASSDSGHTDTQYF.

The rearrangement uses TRBV18 and TRBJ2-7; 8 bases are shared with TRBD2. The CDR3 length is 14 residues. V was pared by 3 bases and J by 6 bases, with 7 bases of the junction left unmatched. Per germline, CDR1 KGHSH and CDR2 LQKENI. The CDR3 nucleotides read TGTGCCAGCTCACCGGACGGGAGGGCAGTCGAGCAGTACTTC. Its translation: CASSPDGRAVEQYF.

The rearrangement links TRBV28 to TRBJ1-5; no definite D call. V was clipped by 2 bases and J by 14 bases, with 13 bases between them. The CDR3 covers 12 residues. CDR1 is MDHEN and CDR2 is SYDVKM in the germline V gene. The CDR3 protein is CASSLVRRGEHF. As DNA, the CDR3 is TGTGCCAGCAGTTTAGTCCGGAGAGGCGAGCATTTT.

The chain uses TRBV5-1 and TRBJ2-7, with 7 bases that match TRBD1. CDR3 length: 14 residues. Trimming removed 2 bases from V and 3 bases from J; junction bases left unmatched: 5. In germline, CDR1 is SGHRS, CDR2 YFSETQ. CDR3 bases: TGCGCCAGCAGCTTTGGGACAGCTATCTACGAGCAGTACTTC. Its protein product is CASSFGTAIYEQYF.

This rearrangement joins TRBV12-3 or TRBV12-4 to TRBJ2-1, with D possibly being TRBD2 (5 bases). This CDR3 has 13 amino acids. The V end lost 6 bases, the J end lost 4 bases, and 10 bases lay between the germline ends. The CDR3: CASSGGRYNEQFF. DNA of the CDR3: TGTGCCAGCAGCGGAGGACGGTACAATGAGCAGTTCTTC.

The chain is built from TRBV6-6 and TRBJ1-1; tentative D call: TRBD1 (5 bases). The CDR3 contains 15 residues. CDR1 is MNHNY, CDR2 SVGAGI, per germline (reference sequence). Deletions cut 4 bases from V and 2 bases from J, with 14 bases between. The CDR3 spells CASSSIRGFNTEAFF. The CDR3 region has the DNA TGTGCCAGCAGTTCCATCCGGGGGTTTAACACTGAAGCTTTCTTT.

This clone showed up just a few times. V gene TRBV2 combines with J gene TRBJ2-7; 11 bases fit TRBD1. The trim removed 6 bases at V and 0 bases at J, leaving 7 bases unmatched. Per the germline V gene, CDR1 is SNHLY and CDR2 is FYNNEI. The CDR3 contains 16 residues. Written as DNA, the CDR3 is TGTGCCAGCAGGGGGACAGGGGGTAGGGTCTCCTACGAGCAGTACTTC. Its protein product is CASRGTGGRVSYEQYF. Variable domain in full (rest from reference TRBV2 and TRBJ2-7): EPEVTQTPSHQVTQMGQEVILRCVPISNHLYFYWYRQILGQKVEFLVSFYNNEISEKSEIFDDQFSVERPDGSNFTLKIRSTKLEDSAMYFCASRGTGGRVSYEQYFGPGTRLTVT.